This T cell receptor beta chain was retrieved from a study of shared clonotypes between healthy human individuals. Findings and caveats of the study: Clonotype sharing among donors likely depends on sequencing depth.

Assay used: immunoSEQ multiplex PCR; TCRdb lists only in-frame clones, some missing. The table records some 2.1 million clones, 90% to 95% of them present only once. This CDR3 region has 15 residues. V dropped 3 bases and J dropped 3 bases, with 12 bases sitting between them. Germline V gene sequence: CDR1 LNHDA, CDR2 SQIVND (reference sequence). This clone was observed a handful of times. What it recognizes is unknown. This sequence was found in a man aged 18 to 29 in good health. V and J are TRBV19 and TRBJ1-5, with D maybe TRBD1 (6 bases). Sequencing was done on a sample of naive CD4+ T cells sorted from blood. Subset denoted: CD45RA+ positively selected. CDR3 sequence: CASSILLGANQPQHF. CDR3 coding DNA: TGTGCCAGTAGTATTTTGCTGGGGGCCAATCAGCCCCAGCATTTT.